This T cell receptor (beta chain) was profiled in a study of cytotoxic CD8 clonotypes in ibrutinib-treated CLL. Study conclusions and caveats: Clonality went higher at ibrutinib response and then dropped back toward baseline at progression. Public clonotypes occurred uncommonly; on treatment, they contracted or remained stable. Sustained-remission and progressing patients had unequal sampling times.

Worth noting for this clone: Its antigen is undetermined.

Produced via immunoSEQ multiplex PCR; TCRdb's table is partial and in-frame only. The sample lists 250,000 to 350,000 clones; 76% were seen once. The CDR3 has 19 amino acids. Germline values: CDR1 MNHEY, CDR2 SMNVEV (reference sequence). The V end lost 6 bases, the J end lost 3 bases, and 30 bases lay between the germline ends. The sequences come from PBMCs, collected at disease progression, from a patient treated with ibrutinib. The source of this sequence is a human donor with chronic lymphocytic leukemia. The rearrangement links TRBV27 to TRBJ2-7, with TRBD2 as a possible D gene (6 bases). CDR3 region: CASSISGVRLRDFFYEQYF. CDR3 nucleotide sequence: TGTGCCAGCAGCATAAGTGGCGTCAGGCTCAGGGACTTCTTCTACGAGCAGTACTTC.